These 14 T cell receptor beta chains came from one sample sequenced in a study of blood T cell repertoires in COVID-19. Some clones are missing from TCRdb's copy, which holds only in-frame ones; the method was immunoSEQ multiplex PCR. The data contain around 290,000 clones, about 89% of them seen just once; the ten biggest clones take up less than 9.5%. What was sequenced was peripheral blood. Every receptor here comes from a woman aged 45-59 years who had recovered from COVID-19.

The chain has TRBV30 and TRBJ2-7; 12 bases fit TRBD2. Germline CDR1 reads GTSNPN; CDR2 reads SVGIG (reference sequence). V lost 4 bases and J lost 4; bases outside the gene matches: 8. The CDR3 consists of 15 residues. This chain's CDR3 is CAWTTGLAGPYEQYF. CDR3 DNA sequence: TGTGCCTGGACGACAGGACTAGCGGGGCCTTACGAGCAGTACTTC.

The V and J genes are TRBV27 and TRBJ1-1; D remains ambiguous. This CDR3 has 13 amino acids. The germline V and J ends were trimmed by 3 bases and 1 base, with 6 bases remaining between them. Germline V gene sequence: CDR1 MNHEY, CDR2 SMNVEV (reference sequence). The CDR3 reads CASSFNKNTEAFF. The CDR3 DNA follows: TGTGCCAGCAGTTTCAACAAGAACACTGAAGCTTTCTTT.

The chain combines TRBV30 with TRBJ1-1, with TRBD1 as a possible D gene (6 bases). The germline V gene encodes CDR1 GTSNPN and CDR2 SVGIG (reference sequence). This CDR3 has 14 amino acids. With 5 bases removed from V and 0 bases from J, the gap between germline ends came to 13 bases. The CDR3 protein is CAWGGRGMNTEAFF. In nucleotides, the CDR3 is TGTGCCTGGGGGGGCAGGGGAATGAACACTGAAGCTTTCTTT.

The rearrangement uses TRBV11-2 and TRBJ2-1; 9 nucleotides match TRBD2. The junction had 5 bases not matched to a gene; V was cut back by 2 bases and J by 6 bases. CDR1 SGHAT and CDR2 FQNNGV come from the germline V gene. The CDR3 contains 15 residues. Here the CDR3 DNA reads TGTGCCAGCAGCTTATCGGCGGGAGGGCGCAATGAGCAGTTCTTC. This codes for CASSLSAGGRNEQFF.

The table lists this clone with a few counts. The chain recombines TRBV11-1 with TRBJ2-3; 12 bases agree with TRBD2. J gave up 5 bases and V 7 bases, and 7 bases lay outside the gene matches. This CDR3 is built from 15 residues. The germline V gene has CDR1 SGHAT and CDR2 FQDESV (reference sequence). Here the CDR3 DNA reads TGTGCCAGCACCTTGGCGGGACTAGCGGGAGATACGCAGTATTTT. This sequence encodes CASTLAGLAGDTQYF.

V is TRBV14 and J is TRBJ1-1, with D unclear. The germline gives CDR1 SGHDN, CDR2 FVKESK. V dropped 1 base and J dropped 0 bases, with 9 bases sitting between them. This CDR3 spans 15 amino acids. CDR3 residues: CASSQGLRVNTEAFF. CDR3 sequence (DNA): TGTGCCAGCAGCCAAGGCCTGAGGGTGAACACTGAAGCTTTCTTT.

This chain joins TRBV4-2 and TRBJ2-7, with 11 bases identical to TRBD1. V was pared by 3 bases and J by 4 bases, with 11 bases of the junction left unmatched. CDR1 is LGHNA and CDR2 is YNFKEQ in the germline V gene. This CDR3 has 17 amino acids. CDR3 in amino acids: CASSQGLTRDRGYEQYF. The CDR3 DNA reads TGTGCCAGCAGCCAGGGTCTTACTAGGGACAGGGGGTACGAGCAGTACTTC.

This chain uses TRBV7-3 with TRBJ2-5; TRBD1 aligns across 9 bases. Germline loops: CDR1 SGHTA, CDR2 FQGTGA. CDR3 length: 13 amino acids. Trimming took 5 bases from V and 5 from J; bases not matched to a gene: 3. CDR3 in DNA: TGTGCCAGCAGCAGGGACAGGGAGGAGACCCAGTACTTC. It translates to CASSRDREETQYF.

V gene TRBV7-2 combines with J gene TRBJ2-7; 12 bases agree with TRBD2. Germline CDR1 is SGHTA and CDR2 is FQGNSA. CDR3 length: 17 residues. The junction had 11 bases not matched to a gene; V was cut back by 1 base and J by 7 bases. The CDR3 DNA sequence: TGTGCCAGCAGCTTAGACGGACGGACTAGCGGGGCGAGGGAGCAGTACTTC. This gives the protein CASSLDGRTSGAREQYF.

The rearrangement joins TRBV2 to TRBJ1-2; 11 bases agree with TRBD1. CDR3 length: 15 amino acids. J gave up 4 bases and V 4 bases, and 5 bases lay outside the gene matches. Germline values: CDR1 SNHLY, CDR2 FYNNEI. The chain's CDR3 is CASSGDRGVFYGYTF. The DNA for the CDR3 is TGTGCCAGCAGTGGGGACAGGGGGGTATTCTATGGCTACACCTTC. Drawing the rest from reference TRBV2 and TRBJ1-2, the complete variable domain is EPEVTQTPSHQVTQMGQEVILRCVPISNHLYFYWYRQILGQKVEFLVSFYNNEISEKSEIFDDQFSVERPDGSNFTLKIRSTKLEDSAMYFCASSGDRGVFYGYTFGSGTRLTVV.

The rearrangement joins TRBV24-1 to TRBJ2-1; TRBD2 matches 12 bases. Per germline, CDR1 KGHDR and CDR2 SFDVKD. This CDR3 is built from 15 residues. Germline trimming cut 10 bases from V and 7 bases from J; bases unmatched to any gene: 10. CDR3 in DNA: TGTGCCACGAGGACTAGCGGGGACTCGGGGAATGAGCAGTTCTTC. It translates to CATRTSGDSGNEQFF.

The J gene is TRBJ1-2, the V gene TRBV7-8; D may be TRBD1 (5 bases). CDR1 and CDR2 (germline): SGHVS, FQNEAQ. There are 15 residues in the CDR3. V was trimmed by 3 bases and J by 4 bases, leaving 15 bases between them. CDR3 region: CASSFRVVGPYGYTF. The CDR3 nucleotides are TGTGCCAGCAGCTTCCGGGTCGTGGGGCCCTATGGCTACACCTTC.

The chain joins TRBV19 to TRBJ1-4; D is undetermined. The CDR3 has 14 residues. CDR1 is LNHDA, CDR2 SQIVND, per germline (reference sequence). Trimming stripped 3 bases from V and 4 bases from J, with 9 bases between. The CDR3, as DNA: TGTGCCAGTAGTATGCGGTTCGGTAATGAAAAACTGTTTTTT. Residues: CASSMRFGNEKLFF.

The gene calls are TRBV19 and TRBJ2-7; D perhaps matches TRBD1 (6 bases). The CDR3 runs to 14 residues. Between the trimmed V and J ends, which lost 3 bases and 4 bases, there was a span of 13 bases. CDR1 and CDR2 from the germline V gene are LNHDA and SQIVND (reference sequence). The CDR3 loop is CASSIRTGLYEQYF. The CDR3 DNA reads TGTGCCAGTAGTATCAGAACAGGGCTATACGAGCAGTACTTC.